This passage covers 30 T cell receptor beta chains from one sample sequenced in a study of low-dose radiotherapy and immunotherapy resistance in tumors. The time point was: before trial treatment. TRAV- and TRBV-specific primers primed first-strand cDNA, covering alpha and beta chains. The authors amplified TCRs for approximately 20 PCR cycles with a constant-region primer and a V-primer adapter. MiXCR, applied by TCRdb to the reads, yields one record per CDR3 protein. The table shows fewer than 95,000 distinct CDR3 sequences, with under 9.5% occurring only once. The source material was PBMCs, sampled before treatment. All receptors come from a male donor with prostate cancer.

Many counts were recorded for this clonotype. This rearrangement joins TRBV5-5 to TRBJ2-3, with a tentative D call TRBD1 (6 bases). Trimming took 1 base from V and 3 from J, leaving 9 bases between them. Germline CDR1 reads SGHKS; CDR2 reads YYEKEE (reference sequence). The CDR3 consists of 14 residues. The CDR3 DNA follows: TGTGCCAGCAGCTTGACAGGGACAACAGATACGCAGTATTTT. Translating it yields CASSLTGTTDTQYF.

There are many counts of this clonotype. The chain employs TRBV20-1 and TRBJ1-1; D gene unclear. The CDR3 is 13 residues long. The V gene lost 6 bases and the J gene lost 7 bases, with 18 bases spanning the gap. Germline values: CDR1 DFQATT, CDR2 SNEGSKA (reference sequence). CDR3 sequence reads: CSAPAQVGLEAFF. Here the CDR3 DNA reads TGCAGTGCCCCAGCCCAAGTGGGCCTTGAAGCTTTCTTT.

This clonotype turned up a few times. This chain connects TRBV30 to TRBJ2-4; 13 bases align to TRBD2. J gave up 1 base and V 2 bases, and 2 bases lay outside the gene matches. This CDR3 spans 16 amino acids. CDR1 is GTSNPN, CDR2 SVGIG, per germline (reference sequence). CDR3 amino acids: CAWSKLAGGAKNIQYF. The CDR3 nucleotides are TGTGCCTGGAGTAAACTAGCGGGAGGGGCCAAAAACATTCAGTACTTC.

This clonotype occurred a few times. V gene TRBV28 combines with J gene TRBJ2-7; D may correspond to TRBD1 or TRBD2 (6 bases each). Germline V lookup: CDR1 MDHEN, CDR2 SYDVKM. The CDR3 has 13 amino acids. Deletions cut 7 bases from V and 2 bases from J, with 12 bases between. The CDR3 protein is CASKGGVAYEQYF. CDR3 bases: TGTGCCAGCAAGGGGGGAGTCGCCTACGAGCAGTACTTC. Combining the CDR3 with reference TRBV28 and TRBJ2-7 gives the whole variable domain DVKVTQSSRYLVKRTGEKVFLECVQDMDHENMFWYRQDPGLGLRLIYFSYDVKMKEKGDIPEGYSVSREKKERFSLILESASTNQTSMYLCASKGGVAYEQYFGPGTRLTVT.

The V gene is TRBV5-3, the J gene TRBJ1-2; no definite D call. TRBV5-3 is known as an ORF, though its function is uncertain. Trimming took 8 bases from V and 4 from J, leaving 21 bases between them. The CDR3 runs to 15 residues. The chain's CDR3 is CASSSRILVGYGYTF. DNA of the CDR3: TGTGCCAGCAGCAGCAGGATTCTCGTGGGCTATGGCTACACCTTC.

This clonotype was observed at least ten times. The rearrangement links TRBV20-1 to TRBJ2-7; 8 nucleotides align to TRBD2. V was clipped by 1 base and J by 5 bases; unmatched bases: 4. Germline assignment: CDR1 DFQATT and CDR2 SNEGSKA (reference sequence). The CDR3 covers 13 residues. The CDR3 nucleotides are TGCAGTGCTAGAGGGACTAGCAGCCACGAGCAGTACTTC. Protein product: CSARGTSSHEQYF.

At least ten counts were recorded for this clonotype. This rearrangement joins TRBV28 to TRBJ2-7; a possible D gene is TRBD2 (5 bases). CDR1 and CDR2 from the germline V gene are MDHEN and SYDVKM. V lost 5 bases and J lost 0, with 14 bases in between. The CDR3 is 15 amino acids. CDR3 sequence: CASSPASGDSYEQYF. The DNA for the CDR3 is TGTGCCAGCAGTCCGGCGAGCGGTGACTCCTACGAGCAGTACTTC.

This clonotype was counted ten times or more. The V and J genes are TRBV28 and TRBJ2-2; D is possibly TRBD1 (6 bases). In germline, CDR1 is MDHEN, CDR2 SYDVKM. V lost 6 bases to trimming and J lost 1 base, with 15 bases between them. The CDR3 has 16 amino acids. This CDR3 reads CASRKIKTGNTGELFF. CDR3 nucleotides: TGTGCCAGCAGAAAGATTAAGACAGGGAACACCGGGGAGCTGTTTTTT.

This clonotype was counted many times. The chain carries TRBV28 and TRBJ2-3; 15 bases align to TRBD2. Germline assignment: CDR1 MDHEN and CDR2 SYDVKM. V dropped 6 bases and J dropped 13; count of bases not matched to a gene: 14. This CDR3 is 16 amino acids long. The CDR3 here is CASRPPGLAGGYWEYF. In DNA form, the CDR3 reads TGTGCCAGCAGACCTCCGGGACTAGCGGGAGGCTATTGGGAGTATTTT.

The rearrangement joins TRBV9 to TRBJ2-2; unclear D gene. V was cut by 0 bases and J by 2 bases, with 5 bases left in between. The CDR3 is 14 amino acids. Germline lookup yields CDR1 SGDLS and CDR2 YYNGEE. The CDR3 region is CASSVAFNTGELFF. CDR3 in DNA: TGTGCCAGCAGCGTAGCGTTCAACACCGGGGAGCTGTTTTTT.

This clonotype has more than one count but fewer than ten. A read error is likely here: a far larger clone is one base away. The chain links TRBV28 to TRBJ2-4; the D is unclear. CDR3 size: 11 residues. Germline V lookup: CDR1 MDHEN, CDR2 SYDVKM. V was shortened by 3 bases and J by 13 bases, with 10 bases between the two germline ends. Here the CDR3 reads CASSFWEEQYF. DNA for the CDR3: TGTGCCAGCAGTTTTTGGGAAGAGCAGTACTTC.

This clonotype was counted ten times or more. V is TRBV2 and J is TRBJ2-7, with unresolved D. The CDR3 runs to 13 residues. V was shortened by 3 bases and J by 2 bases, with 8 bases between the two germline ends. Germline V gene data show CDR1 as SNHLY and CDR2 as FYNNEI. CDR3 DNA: TGTGCCAGCAGTGATCGCCAGACCTACGAGCAGTACTTC. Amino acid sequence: CASSDRQTYEQYF.

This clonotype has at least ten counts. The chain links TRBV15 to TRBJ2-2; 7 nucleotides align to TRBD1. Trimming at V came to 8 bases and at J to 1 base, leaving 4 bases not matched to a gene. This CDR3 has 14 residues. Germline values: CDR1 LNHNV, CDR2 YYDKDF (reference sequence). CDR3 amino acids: CATRRQGNTGELFF. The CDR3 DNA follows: TGTGCCACCCGTCGACAGGGGAACACCGGGGAGCTGTTTTTT.

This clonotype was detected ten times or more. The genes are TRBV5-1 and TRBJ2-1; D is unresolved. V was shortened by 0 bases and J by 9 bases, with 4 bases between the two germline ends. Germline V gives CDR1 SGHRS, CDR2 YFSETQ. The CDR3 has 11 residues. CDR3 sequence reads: CASSLAGEQFF. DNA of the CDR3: TGCGCCAGCAGCTTGGCGGGTGAGCAGTTCTTC.

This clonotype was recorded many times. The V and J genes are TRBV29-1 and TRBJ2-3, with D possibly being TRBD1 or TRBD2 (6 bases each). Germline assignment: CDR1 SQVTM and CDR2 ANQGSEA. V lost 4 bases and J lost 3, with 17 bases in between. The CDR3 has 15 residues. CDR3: CSVARALGGTDTQYF. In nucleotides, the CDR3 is TGCAGCGTTGCTAGGGCGCTAGGGGGGACAGATACGCAGTATTTT.

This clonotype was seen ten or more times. The chain's CDR3 is CASSFGQGPGETQYF. As DNA, the CDR3 is TGTGCCAGCAGTTTTGGCCAGGGGCCGGGAGAGACCCAGTACTTC. The chain carries TRBV12-3 or TRBV12-4 and TRBJ2-5; TRBD1 is a possible D gene (6 bases). Trimming shortened V by 3 bases and J by 4 bases, and 15 bases separated the two germline ends. The CDR3 runs to 15 residues.

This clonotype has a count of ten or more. The CDR3 sequence is CASSDRGKTGATNEKLFF. CDR3 coding DNA: TGTGCCAGCAGTGACAGGGGCAAAACAGGGGCAACTAATGAAAAACTGTTTTTT. The chain carries TRBV25-1 and TRBJ1-4; TRBD1 matches at 7 bases. Per the germline V gene, CDR1 is MGHDK and CDR2 is SYGVNS. This CDR3 spans 18 amino acids. Trimming cost V 3 bases and J 0 bases; bases outside gene matches: 10.

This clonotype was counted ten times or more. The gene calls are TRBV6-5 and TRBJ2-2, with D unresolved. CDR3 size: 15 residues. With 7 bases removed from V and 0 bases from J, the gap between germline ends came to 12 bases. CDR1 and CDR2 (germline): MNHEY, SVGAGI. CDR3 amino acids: CASTLSAPNTGELFF. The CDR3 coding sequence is TGTGCCAGCACCCTATCTGCCCCGAACACCGGGGAGCTGTTTTTT.

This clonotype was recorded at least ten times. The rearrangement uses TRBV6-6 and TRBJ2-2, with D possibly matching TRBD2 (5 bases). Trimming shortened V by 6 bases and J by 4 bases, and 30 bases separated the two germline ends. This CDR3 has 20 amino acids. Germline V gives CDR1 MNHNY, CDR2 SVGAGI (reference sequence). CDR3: CASSNRGVGRRIRGTGELFF. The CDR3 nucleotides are TGTGCCAGCAGCAACCGGGGTGTCGGGCGGAGGATCCGCGGCACCGGGGAGCTGTTTTTT.

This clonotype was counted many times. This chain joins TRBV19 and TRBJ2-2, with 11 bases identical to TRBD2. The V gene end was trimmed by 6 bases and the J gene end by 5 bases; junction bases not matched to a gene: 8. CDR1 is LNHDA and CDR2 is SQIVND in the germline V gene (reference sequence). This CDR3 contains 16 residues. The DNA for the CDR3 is TGTGCCAGTAGGAGGAGACTAGCGGGGAGGACCGGGGAGCTGTTTTTT. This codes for CASRRRLAGRTGELFF.

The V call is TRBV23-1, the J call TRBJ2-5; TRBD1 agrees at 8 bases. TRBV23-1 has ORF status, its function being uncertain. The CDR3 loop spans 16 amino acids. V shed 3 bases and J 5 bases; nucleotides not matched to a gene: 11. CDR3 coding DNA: TGCGCCAGCAGTCAGGAAGGACAGGGAGAAGGGGAGACCCAGTACTTC. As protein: CASSQEGQGEGETQYF.

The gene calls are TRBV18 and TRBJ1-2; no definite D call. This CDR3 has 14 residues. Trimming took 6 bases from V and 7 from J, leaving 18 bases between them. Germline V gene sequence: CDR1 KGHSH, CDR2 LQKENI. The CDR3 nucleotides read TGTGCCAGCTCTGAAAGCAGAGGGAGAGGTGGCTACACCTTC. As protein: CASSESRGRGGYTF.

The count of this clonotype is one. The CDR3 loop is CASSEGGRPYNEQFF. CDR3 nucleotides: TGTGCCAGCAGCGAAGGCGGGAGGCCCTACAATGAGCAGTTCTTC. The chain links TRBV11-1 to TRBJ2-1; 8 bases are a match to TRBD2. This CDR3 has 15 residues. J gave up 2 bases and V 5 bases, and 5 bases lay outside the gene matches. Germline V gives CDR1 SGHAT, CDR2 FQDESV (reference sequence).

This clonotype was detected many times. Written as DNA, the CDR3 is TGTGCCAGCAGCCCACAAGGTTGGGTCCCTGGGGGGGATGAGCAGTTCTTC. Translating it yields CASSPQGWVPGGDEQFF. The rearrangement joins TRBV7-2 to TRBJ2-1; 7 bases fit TRBD2. With V trimmed by 5 bases and J by 8 bases, 18 bases remained unmatched. CDR1 and CDR2 (germline): SGHTA, FQGNSA. This CDR3 region has 17 residues.

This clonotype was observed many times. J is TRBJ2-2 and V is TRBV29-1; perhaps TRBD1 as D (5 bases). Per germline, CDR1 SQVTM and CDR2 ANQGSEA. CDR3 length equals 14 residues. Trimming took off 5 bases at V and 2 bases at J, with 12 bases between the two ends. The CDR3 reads CSVSPQGNTGELFF. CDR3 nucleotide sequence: TGCAGCGTTAGTCCGCAGGGCAACACCGGGGAGCTGTTTTTT.

The CDR3 DNA is TGTGTCAGGAGGGCATTAGCAGGAAACGACAATGAGCAGTTCTTC. Protein: CVRRALAGNDNEQFF. V gene TRBV2 combines with J gene TRBJ2-1; possible D gene TRBD2, 6 bases. CDR3 length: 15 amino acids. Germline values: CDR1 SNHLY, CDR2 FYNNEI.

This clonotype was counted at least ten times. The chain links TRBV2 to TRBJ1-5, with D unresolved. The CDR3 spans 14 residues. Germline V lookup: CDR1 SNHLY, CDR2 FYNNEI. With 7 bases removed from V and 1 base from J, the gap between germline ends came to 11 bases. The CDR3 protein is CASNLGPSNQPQHF. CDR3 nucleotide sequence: TGTGCCAGCAACTTAGGGCCGAGCAATCAGCCCCAGCATTTT. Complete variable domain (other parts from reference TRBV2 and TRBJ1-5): EPEVTQTPSHQVTQMGQEVILRCVPISNHLYFYWYRQILGQKVEFLVSFYNNEISEKSEIFDDQFSVERPDGSNFTLKIRSTKLEDSAMYFCASNLGPSNQPQHFGDGTRLSIL.

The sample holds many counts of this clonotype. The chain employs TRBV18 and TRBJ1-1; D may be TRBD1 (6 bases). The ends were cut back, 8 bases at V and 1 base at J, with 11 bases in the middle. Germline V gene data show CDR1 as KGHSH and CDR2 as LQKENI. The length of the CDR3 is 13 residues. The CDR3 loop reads CASAGQTNTEAFF. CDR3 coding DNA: TGTGCCAGCGCAGGACAGACGAACACTGAAGCTTTCTTT.

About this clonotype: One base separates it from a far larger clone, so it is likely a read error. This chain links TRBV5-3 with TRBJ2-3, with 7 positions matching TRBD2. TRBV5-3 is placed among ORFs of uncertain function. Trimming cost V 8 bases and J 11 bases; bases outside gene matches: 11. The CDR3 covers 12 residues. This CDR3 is CASGSSGAQQYF. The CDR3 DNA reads TGTGCCAGCGGCTCGAGCGGGGCCCAGCAGTATTTT.

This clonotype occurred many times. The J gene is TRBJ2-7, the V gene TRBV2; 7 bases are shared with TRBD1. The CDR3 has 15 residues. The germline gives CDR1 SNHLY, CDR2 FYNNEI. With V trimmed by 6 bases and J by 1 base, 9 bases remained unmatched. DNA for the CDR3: TGTGCCAGCAGGGACGGACAGGCGAGGTCCTACGAGCAGTACTTC. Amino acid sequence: CASRDGQARSYEQYF.